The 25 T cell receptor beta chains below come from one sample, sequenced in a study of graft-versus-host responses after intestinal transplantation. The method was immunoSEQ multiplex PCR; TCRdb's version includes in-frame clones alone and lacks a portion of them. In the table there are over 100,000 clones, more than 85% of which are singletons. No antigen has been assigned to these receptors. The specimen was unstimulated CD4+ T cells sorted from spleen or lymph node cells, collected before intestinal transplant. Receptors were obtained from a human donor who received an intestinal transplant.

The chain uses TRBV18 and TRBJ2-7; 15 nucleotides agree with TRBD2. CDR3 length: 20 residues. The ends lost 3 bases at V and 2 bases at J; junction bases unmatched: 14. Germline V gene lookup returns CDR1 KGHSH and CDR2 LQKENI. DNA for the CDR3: TGTGCCAGCTCACCGCGCCCGGGACTAGCGGGAGGTCCCGTTACCTACGAGCAGTACTTC. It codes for CASSPRPGLAGGPVTYEQYF.

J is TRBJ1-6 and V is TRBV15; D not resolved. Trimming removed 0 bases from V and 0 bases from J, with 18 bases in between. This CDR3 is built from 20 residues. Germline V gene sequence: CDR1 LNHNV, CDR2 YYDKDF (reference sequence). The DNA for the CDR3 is TGTGCCACCAGCAGAGAATTTACTCGACGAATTACCTCCTATAATTCACCCCTCCACTTT. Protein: CATSREFTRRITSYNSPLHF.

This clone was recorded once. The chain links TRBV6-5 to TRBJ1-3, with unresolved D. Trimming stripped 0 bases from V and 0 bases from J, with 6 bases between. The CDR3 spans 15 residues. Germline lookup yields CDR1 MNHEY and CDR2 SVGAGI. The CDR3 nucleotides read TGTGCCAGCAGTTACTCGATACACTCTGGAAACACCATATATTTT. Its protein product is CASSYSIHSGNTIYF.

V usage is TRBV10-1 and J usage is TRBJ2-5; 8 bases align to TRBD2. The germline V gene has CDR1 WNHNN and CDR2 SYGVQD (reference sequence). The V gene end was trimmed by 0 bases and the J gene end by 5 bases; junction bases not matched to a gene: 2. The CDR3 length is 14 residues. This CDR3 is CASSESSGAETQYF. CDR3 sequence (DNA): TGCGCCAGCAGTGAGTCTAGCGGGGCGGAGACCCAGTACTTC.

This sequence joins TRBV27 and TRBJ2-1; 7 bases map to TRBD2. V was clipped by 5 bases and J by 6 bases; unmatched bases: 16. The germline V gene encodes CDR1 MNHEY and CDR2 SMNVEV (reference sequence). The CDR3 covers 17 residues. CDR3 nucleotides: TGTGCCAGCAGTCCACCCCCGCGGGGGAATTGGGGCAATGAGCAGTTCTTC. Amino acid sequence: CASSPPPRGNWGNEQFF.

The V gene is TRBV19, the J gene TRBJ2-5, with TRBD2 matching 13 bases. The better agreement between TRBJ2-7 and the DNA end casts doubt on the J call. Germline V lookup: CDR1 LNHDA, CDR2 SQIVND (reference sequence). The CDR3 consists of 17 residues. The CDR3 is CASSMGQGLAGEYEQYF. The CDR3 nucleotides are TGTGCCAGTAGTATGGGTCAAGGACTAGCGGGAGAATACGAGCAGTACTTC.

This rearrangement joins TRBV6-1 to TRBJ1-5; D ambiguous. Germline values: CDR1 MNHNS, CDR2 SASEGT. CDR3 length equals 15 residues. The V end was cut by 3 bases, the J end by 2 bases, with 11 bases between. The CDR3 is CASSDGGQGNQPQHF. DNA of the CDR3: TGTGCCAGCAGTGACGGTGGGCAGGGCAATCAGCCCCAGCATTTT.

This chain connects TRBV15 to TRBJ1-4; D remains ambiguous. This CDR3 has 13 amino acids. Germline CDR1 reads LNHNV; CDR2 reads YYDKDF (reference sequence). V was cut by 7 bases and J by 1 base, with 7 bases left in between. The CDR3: CATNSLTNEKLFF. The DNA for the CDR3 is TGTGCCACCAACAGTTTAACTAATGAAAAACTGTTTTTT.

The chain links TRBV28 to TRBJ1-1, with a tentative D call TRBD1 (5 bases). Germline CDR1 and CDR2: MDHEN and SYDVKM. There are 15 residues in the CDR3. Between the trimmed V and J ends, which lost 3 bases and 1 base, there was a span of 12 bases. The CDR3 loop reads CASSLTADWNTEAFF. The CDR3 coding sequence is TGTGCCAGCAGTTTGACAGCTGACTGGAACACTGAAGCTTTCTTT.

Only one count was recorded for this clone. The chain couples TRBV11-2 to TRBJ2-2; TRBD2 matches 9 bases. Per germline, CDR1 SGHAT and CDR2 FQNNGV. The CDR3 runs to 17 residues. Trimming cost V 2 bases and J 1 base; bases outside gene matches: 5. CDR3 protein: CASSLLAGGRNTGELFF. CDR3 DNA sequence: TGTGCCAGCAGCTTACTGGCGGGAGGGAGGAACACCGGGGAGCTGTTTTTT.

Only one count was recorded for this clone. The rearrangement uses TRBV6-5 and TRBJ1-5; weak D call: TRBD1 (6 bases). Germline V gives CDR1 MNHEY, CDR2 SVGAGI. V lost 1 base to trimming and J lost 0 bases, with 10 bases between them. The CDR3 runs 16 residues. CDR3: CASSYLRTDSNQPQHF. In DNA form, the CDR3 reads TGTGCCAGCAGTTACTTGAGGACAGATAGCAATCAGCCCCAGCATTTT.

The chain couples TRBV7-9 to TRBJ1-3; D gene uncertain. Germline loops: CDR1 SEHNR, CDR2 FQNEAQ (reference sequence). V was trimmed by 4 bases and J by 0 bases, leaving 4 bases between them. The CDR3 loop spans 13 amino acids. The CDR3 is CASSSSSGNTIYF. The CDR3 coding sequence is TGTGCCAGCAGCTCCAGCTCTGGAAACACCATATATTTT.

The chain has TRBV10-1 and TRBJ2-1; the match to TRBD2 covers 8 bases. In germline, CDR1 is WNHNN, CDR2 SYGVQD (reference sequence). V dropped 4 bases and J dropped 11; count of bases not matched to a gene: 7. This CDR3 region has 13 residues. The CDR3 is CASSASGGPQQFF. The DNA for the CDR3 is TGCGCCAGCAGTGCCTCGGGAGGGCCACAGCAGTTCTTC.

Here the CDR3 reads CASSLGRSSYEQYF. The CDR3 coding sequence is TGTGCCAGCAGTTTGGGAAGGAGCTCCTACGAGCAGTACTTC. The chain recombines TRBV6-5 with TRBJ2-7; D not certain. This CDR3 has 14 amino acids. The V end was cut by 4 bases, the J end by 0 bases, with 10 bases between. Per germline, CDR1 MNHEY and CDR2 SVGAGI.

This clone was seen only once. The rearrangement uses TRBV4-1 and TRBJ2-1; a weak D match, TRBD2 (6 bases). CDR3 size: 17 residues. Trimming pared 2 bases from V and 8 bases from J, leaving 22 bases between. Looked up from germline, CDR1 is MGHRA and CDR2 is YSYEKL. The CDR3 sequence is CASSQPLAGRGSYEQFF. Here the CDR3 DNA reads TGCGCCAGCAGCCAACCCTTGGCGGGGCGGGGCTCTTATGAGCAGTTCTTC.

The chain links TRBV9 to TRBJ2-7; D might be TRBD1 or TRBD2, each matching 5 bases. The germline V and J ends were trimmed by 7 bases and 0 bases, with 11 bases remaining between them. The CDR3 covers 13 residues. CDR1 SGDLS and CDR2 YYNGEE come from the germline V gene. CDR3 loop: CASSRDVSYEQYF. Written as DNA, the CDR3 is TGTGCCAGCTCCCGGGACGTCTCCTACGAGCAGTACTTC.

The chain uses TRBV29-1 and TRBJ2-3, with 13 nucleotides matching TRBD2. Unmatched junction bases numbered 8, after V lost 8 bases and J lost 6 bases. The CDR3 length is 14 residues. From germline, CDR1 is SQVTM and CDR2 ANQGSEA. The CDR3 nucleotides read TGCAGCTTAGGGACTAGCGGGGCTCCGGATACGCAGTATTTT. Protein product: CSLGTSGAPDTQYF.

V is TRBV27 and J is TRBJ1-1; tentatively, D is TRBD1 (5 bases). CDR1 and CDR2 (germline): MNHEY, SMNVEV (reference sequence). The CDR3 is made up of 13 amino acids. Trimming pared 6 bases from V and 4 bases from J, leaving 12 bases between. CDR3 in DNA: TGTGCCAGCAGGATAGGGGAGAGCACTGAAGCTTTCTTT. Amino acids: CASRIGESTEAFF.

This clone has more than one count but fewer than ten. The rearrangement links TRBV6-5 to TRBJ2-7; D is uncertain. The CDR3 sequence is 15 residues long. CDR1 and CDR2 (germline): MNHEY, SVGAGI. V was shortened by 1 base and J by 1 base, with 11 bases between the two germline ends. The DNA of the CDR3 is TGTGCCAGCAGTTACTGGAGTGGAGCATCCTACGAGCAGTACTTC. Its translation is CASSYWSGASYEQYF.

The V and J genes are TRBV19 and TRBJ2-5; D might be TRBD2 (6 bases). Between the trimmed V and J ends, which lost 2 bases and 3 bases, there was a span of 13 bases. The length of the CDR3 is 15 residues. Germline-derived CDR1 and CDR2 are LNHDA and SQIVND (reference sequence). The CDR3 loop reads CASSIRLVEKETQYF. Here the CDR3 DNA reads TGTGCCAGTAGTATAAGACTAGTGGAAAAAGAGACCCAGTACTTC.

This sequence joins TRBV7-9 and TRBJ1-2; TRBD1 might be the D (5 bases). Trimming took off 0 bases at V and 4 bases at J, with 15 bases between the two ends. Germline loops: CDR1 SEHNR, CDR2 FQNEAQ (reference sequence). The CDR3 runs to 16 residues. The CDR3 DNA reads TGTGCCAGCAGCTTAGCCGGGCAGTCGGGACGCTATGGCTACACCTTC. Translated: CASSLAGQSGRYGYTF.

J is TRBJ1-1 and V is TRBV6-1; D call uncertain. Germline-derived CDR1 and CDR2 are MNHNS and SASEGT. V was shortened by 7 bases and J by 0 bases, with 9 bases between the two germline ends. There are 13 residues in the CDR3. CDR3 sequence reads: CASMEHMNTEAFF. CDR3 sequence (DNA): TGTGCCAGCATGGAACATATGAACACTGAAGCTTTCTTT.

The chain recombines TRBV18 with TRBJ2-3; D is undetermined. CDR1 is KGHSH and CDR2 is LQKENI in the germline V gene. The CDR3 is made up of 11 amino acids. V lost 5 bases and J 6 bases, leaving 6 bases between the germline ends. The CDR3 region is CASSSRDTQYF. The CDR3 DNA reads TGTGCCAGCTCATCGAGGGATACGCAGTATTTT.

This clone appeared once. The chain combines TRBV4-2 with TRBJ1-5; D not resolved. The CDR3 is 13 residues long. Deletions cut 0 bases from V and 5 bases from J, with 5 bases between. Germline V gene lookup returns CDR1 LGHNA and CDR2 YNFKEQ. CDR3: CASSQDRYQPQHF. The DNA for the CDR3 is TGTGCCAGCAGCCAAGATAGGTATCAGCCCCAGCATTTT.

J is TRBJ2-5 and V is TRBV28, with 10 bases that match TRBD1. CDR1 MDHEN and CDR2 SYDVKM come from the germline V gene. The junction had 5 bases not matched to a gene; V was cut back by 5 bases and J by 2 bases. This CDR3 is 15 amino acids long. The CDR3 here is CASSPRTGGQETQYF. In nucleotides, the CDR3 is TGTGCCAGCAGTCCCAGGACAGGGGGGCAAGAGACCCAGTACTTC.